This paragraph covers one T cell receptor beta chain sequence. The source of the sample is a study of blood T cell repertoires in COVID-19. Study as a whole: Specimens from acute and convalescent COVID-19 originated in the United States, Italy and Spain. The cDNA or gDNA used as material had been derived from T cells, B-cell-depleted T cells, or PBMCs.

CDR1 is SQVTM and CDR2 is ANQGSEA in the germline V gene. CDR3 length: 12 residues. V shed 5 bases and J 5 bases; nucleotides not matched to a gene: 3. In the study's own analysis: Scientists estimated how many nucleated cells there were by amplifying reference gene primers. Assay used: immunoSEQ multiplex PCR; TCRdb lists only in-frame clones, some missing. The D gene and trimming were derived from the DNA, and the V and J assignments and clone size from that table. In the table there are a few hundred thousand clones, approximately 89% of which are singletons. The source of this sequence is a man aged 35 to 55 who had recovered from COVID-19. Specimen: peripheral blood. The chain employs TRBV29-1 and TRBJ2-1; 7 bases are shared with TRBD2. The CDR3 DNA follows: TGCAGCGTTATGGGAGGGAACAATGAGCAGTTCTTC. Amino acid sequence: CSVMGGNNEQFF.